The clone carrying this TCR beta chain has at least ten counts. Its specificity is not known. The record originates from a study of regulatory T cells in long-lasting Graves disease. Notes on the study in general: TRBV28, TRBJ1-2 and TRBJ2-5 were favored in persistent disease.

The time point denotes: newly diagnosed GD, antithyroid drugs for less than 3 months. Researchers made the TCR library from RNA that was extracted from PBMCs. Germline V gene sequence: CDR1 MGHRA, CDR2 YSYEKL. Between the trimmed V and J ends, which lost 4 bases and 14 bases, there was a span of 20 bases. The CDR3 spans 14 residues. With iRepertoire HTBI primers and Arm-PCR of CDR3 regions, TCR beta libraries were built. One entry per CDR3 protein results from TCRdb running MiXCR on the multiplex PCR reads. The sample yields approximately 540,000 distinct CDR3 sequences, around 12% seen once. This sample was also put to use in a study of T cells in Graves' hyperthyroidism and ophthalmopathy. This second study notes: The study enrolled patients aged 18 to 65 with newly diagnosed hyperthyroidism of under 2 months' duration. Ophthalmopathy stood apart from stable hyperthyroidism in a 13 V-J model.

This sequence joins TRBV4-1 and TRBJ1-4; D gene unclear. The receptor comes from a woman in her 30s with Graves disease. Sequencing was performed on peripheral blood mononuclear cells (PBMCs), taken at new diagnosis, from a patient treated with antithyroid drugs. CDR3 sequence: CASSPLAELRTLFF. For the CDR3, the DNA is TGCGCCAGCAGCCCCCTCGCTGAGTTGCGAACGCTGTTTTTT.